The 30 T cell receptor beta chains in this list originate from one sample, sequenced in a study of cytomegalovirus exposure and HLA in healthy donors. Assay: immunoSEQ multiplex PCR; the TCRdb copy retains only in-frame clones and omits some. Of about 240,000 clones in the sample, around 86% are singletons; the top ten hold roughly 1.2%. Specimen: PBMCs. The receptors were sampled from a woman in her twenties or thirties in good health and CMV-seropositive.

This chain links TRBV5-4 with TRBJ2-1, with D uncertain. The CDR3 runs to 14 residues. Germline values: CDR1 SGHNT, CDR2 YYREEE (reference sequence). Trimming stripped 2 bases from V and 2 bases from J, with 8 bases between. This CDR3 reads CASSFGSTYNEQFF. CDR3 coding DNA: TGTGCCAGCAGCTTCGGGTCTACCTACAATGAGCAGTTCTTC. Full variable domain (outside the CDR3, taken from reference TRBV5-4 and TRBJ2-1): ETGVTQSPTHLIKTRGQQVTLRCSSQSGHNTVSWYQQALGQGPQFIFQYYREEENGRGNFPPRFSGLQFPNYSSELNVNALELDDSALYLCASSFGSTYNEQFFGPGTRLTVL.

V is TRBV6-6 and J is TRBJ2-7; 8 positions agree with TRBD1. V lost 5 bases, J lost 0 bases, and 6 bases stayed unmatched. Germline assignment: CDR1 MNHNY and CDR2 SVGAGI (reference sequence). The CDR3 covers 15 residues. CDR3 sequence reads: CASSGGQGLSYEQYF. The CDR3 DNA sequence: TGTGCCAGCAGTGGAGGACAGGGACTCTCCTACGAGCAGTACTTC.

The chain employs TRBV5-1 and TRBJ2-2; 7 bases fit TRBD2. J gave up 5 bases and V 3 bases, and 4 bases lay outside the gene matches. Looked up from germline, CDR1 is SGHRS and CDR2 is YFSETQ. This CDR3 contains 14 residues. CDR3 sequence reads: CASSSISGTGELFF. The CDR3, as DNA: TGCGCCAGCAGCTCGATTAGCGGGACCGGGGAGCTGTTTTTT. Complete variable domain (other parts from reference TRBV5-1 and TRBJ2-2): KAGVTQTPRYLIKTRGQQVTLSCSPISGHRSVSWYQQTPGQGLQFLFEYFSETQRNKGNFPGRFSGRQFSNSRSEMNVSTLELGDSALYLCASSSISGTGELFFGEGSRLTVL.

This chain connects TRBV27 to TRBJ2-7; 9 positions match TRBD2. The length of the CDR3 is 15 residues. V shed 5 bases, J shed 1 base, and the junction held 6 bases outside the gene matches. Germline lookup yields CDR1 MNHEY and CDR2 SMNVEV (reference sequence). The DNA of the CDR3 is TGTGCCAGCAGTCTGACTAGCGGAGGATCCTACGAGCAGTACTTC. Translated, it gives CASSLTSGGSYEQYF.

The genes are TRBV9 and TRBJ2-1; no reliable D call. Germline CDR1 SGDLS, CDR2 YYNGEE. The CDR3 extends over 17 amino acids. V dropped 0 bases and J dropped 2 bases, with 15 bases sitting between them. The CDR3 loop is CASSVAGPQAPYNEQFF. For the CDR3, the DNA is TGTGCCAGCAGCGTAGCGGGTCCCCAAGCCCCCTACAATGAGCAGTTCTTC.

V is TRBV27 and J is TRBJ2-3, with TRBD2 matching 13 bases. J was trimmed by 4 bases and V by 5 bases; bases with no gene match: 12. This CDR3 contains 18 residues. The germline V gene encodes CDR1 MNHEY and CDR2 SMNVEV (reference sequence). The CDR3 here is CASSPFRTSGRLADTQYF. The CDR3, as DNA: TGTGCCAGCAGTCCGTTCCGGACTAGCGGGAGACTCGCAGATACGCAGTATTTT.

A few counts support this clone. This chain joins TRBV25-1 and TRBJ1-2; D remains unclear. In germline, CDR1 is MGHDK, CDR2 SYGVNS. The CDR3 length is 16 residues. Between the trimmed V and J ends, which lost 4 bases and 1 base, there was a span of 16 bases. The CDR3 is CASSGPRVPLNYGYTF. CDR3 nucleotide sequence: TGTGCCAGCAGTGGTCCAAGAGTCCCACTTAACTATGGCTACACCTTC.

This chain uses TRBV5-1 with TRBJ2-7; 8 bases fit TRBD1. The trim removed 4 bases at V and 1 base at J, leaving 7 bases unmatched. Germline assignment: CDR1 SGHRS and CDR2 YFSETQ. The CDR3 length is 15 residues. The CDR3 here is CASSLDRAASYEQYF. The CDR3 coding sequence is TGCGCCAGCAGCCTGGACAGGGCCGCGTCCTACGAGCAGTACTTC.

The chain carries TRBV29-1 and TRBJ2-3; D is unclear. V was trimmed by 5 bases and J by 1 base, leaving 4 bases between them. CDR1 and CDR2 (germline): SQVTM, ANQGSEA. The CDR3 has 11 amino acids. DNA for the CDR3: TGCAGCGTTACGGGCACAGATACGCAGTATTTT. Translated, it gives CSVTGTDTQYF.

The sample holds a few counts of this clone. The CDR3 here is CASTGGLAGVGEQFF. Here the CDR3 DNA reads TGCGCCAGCACGGGTGGGCTAGCGGGAGTCGGTGAGCAGTTCTTC. The rearrangement joins TRBV5-1 to TRBJ2-1, with TRBD2 matching over 10 bases. The CDR3 runs 15 residues. Unmatched junction bases numbered 12, after V lost 6 bases and J lost 9 bases. Germline assignment: CDR1 SGHRS and CDR2 YFSETQ.

The chain couples TRBV5-1 to TRBJ2-1; D uncertain. The germline V gene has CDR1 SGHRS and CDR2 YFSETQ. V was cut by 0 bases and J by 6 bases, with 13 bases left in between. This CDR3 has 15 amino acids. The chain's CDR3 is CASSLVPGPFNEQFF. Here the CDR3 DNA reads TGCGCCAGCAGCTTGGTGCCAGGCCCCTTCAATGAGCAGTTCTTC.

This clone showed up just a few times. This chain uses TRBV6-5 with TRBJ1-4; TRBD1 matches 7 bases. Germline CDR1 is MNHEY and CDR2 is SVGAGI. After removal of 5 bases from V and 8 bases from J, the junction contained 8 bases not matched to a gene. CDR3 size: 14 residues. In nucleotides, the CDR3 is TGTGCCAGCAGTCTTACAGGGGACCACGAAAAACTGTTTTTT. This translates into CASSLTGDHEKLFF.

As regards this clone: A junction boundary mismatches the germline segment, possibly from a read error. The rearrangement joins TRBV19 to TRBJ2-7; TRBD2 agrees at 7 bases. The germline gives CDR1 LNHDA, CDR2 SQIVND (reference sequence). The CDR3 loop spans 15 amino acids. CDR3: CASSQGGAREGEQYF. DNA for the CDR3: TGTGCCAGTAGTCAAGGAGGGGCCAGGGAGGGCGAGCAGTATTTC. The full variable domain, with the rest looked up from reference TRBV19 and TRBJ2-7, is DGGITQSPKYLFRKEGQNVTLSCEQNLNHDAMYWYRQDPGQGLRLIYYSQIVNDFQKGDIAEGYSVSREKKESFPLTVTSAQKNPTAFYLCASSQGGAREGEQYFGPGTRLTVT.

This clone was counted a few times. The J gene is TRBJ2-2, the V gene TRBV9; 10 nucleotides agree with TRBD2. The germline V gene encodes CDR1 SGDLS and CDR2 YYNGEE. This CDR3 region has 15 residues. With 3 bases clipped from V and 7 bases from J, the junction kept 6 bases outside the gene matches. CDR3 region: CASSGASGSGGELFF. CDR3 coding DNA: TGTGCCAGCAGCGGGGCTAGCGGGAGCGGCGGGGAGCTGTTTTTT.

This clone was recorded once. The rearrangement joins TRBV25-1 to TRBJ2-1, with 9 bases aligning to TRBD2. The V segment lost 1 base and the J segment 5 bases; nucleotides outside the gene matches: 6. CDR3 length equals 16 residues. CDR1 is MGHDK and CDR2 is SYGVNS in the germline V gene. The CDR3 DNA reads TGTGCCAGCAGTGAATCGAGGCGGGGGGGGCACAATGAGCAGTTCTTC. Amino acids: CASSESRRGGHNEQFF. Supplemented by reference TRBV25-1 and TRBJ2-1, the full variable domain reads EADIYQTPRYLVIGTGKKITLECSQTMGHDKMYWYQQDPGMELHLIHYSYGVNSTEKGDLSSESTVSRIRTEHFPLTLESARPSHTSQYLCASSESRRGGHNEQFFGPGTRLTVL.

The chain couples TRBV7-9 to TRBJ2-5, with 10 bases matching TRBD2. V shed 5 bases and J 5 bases; nucleotides not matched to a gene: 5. CDR3 length equals 14 residues. CDR1 SEHNR and CDR2 FQNEAQ come from the germline V gene (reference sequence). The CDR3 nucleotides read TGTGCCAGCAGCCCCCCAGCGGGAGGGGAGACCCAGTACTTC. Protein: CASSPPAGGETQYF.

The chain carries TRBV5-1 and TRBJ1-1; TRBD1 agrees at 8 bases. CDR1 and CDR2 (germline): SGHRS, YFSETQ. The CDR3 extends over 16 amino acids. The J segment lost 3 bases and the V segment lost 1 base, leaving 8 bases of the junction unmatched. The CDR3 region is CASSLFPGQGDTEAFF. The CDR3 DNA sequence: TGCGCCAGCAGCTTGTTCCCCGGACAGGGAGACACTGAAGCTTTCTTT.

The sample holds one count of this clone. This chain uses TRBV6-1 with TRBJ1-3; D is uncertain. V lost 4 bases to trimming and J lost 0 bases, with 7 bases between them. The CDR3 runs 14 residues. Germline V lookup: CDR1 MNHNS, CDR2 SASEGT. CDR3 in amino acids: CASSGRGSGNTIYF. The CDR3 DNA reads as TGTGCCAGCAGTGGTCGAGGCTCTGGAAACACCATATATTTT.

The chain recombines TRBV27 with TRBJ2-3; 14 bases match TRBD2. Germline V CDR1 and CDR2: MNHEY, SMNVEV (reference sequence). The J segment lost 1 base and the V segment lost 6 bases, leaving 6 bases of the junction unmatched. There are 17 residues in the CDR3. In nucleotides, the CDR3 is TGTGCCAGCAGCCGCCCGGGACTAGCGGGAGGCACAGATACGCAGTATTTT. It specifies CASSRPGLAGGTDTQYF.

The gene calls are TRBV4-1 and TRBJ2-7; 9 bases fit TRBD2. The ends lost 0 bases at V and 2 bases at J; junction bases unmatched: 5. The CDR3 runs to 16 residues. CDR1 MGHRA and CDR2 YSYEKL come from the germline V gene. The CDR3 spells CASSQEGSGRTYEQYF. CDR3 DNA sequence: TGCGCCAGCAGCCAAGAGGGTAGCGGGAGAACCTACGAGCAGTACTTC.

The chain links TRBV10-3 to TRBJ2-7, with D possibly matching TRBD2 (5 bases). Trimming pared 11 bases from V and 9 bases from J, leaving 17 bases between. CDR1 ENHRY and CDR2 SYGVKD come from the germline V gene. This CDR3 has 11 residues. The CDR3 bases are TGTGCCCACGGGGAGAATCTAGGGCAGTACTTC. Amino acid sequence: CAHGENLGQYF.

In its sample, this clone was seen once. Mismatch with germline at one junction end may stem from a read error. The V and J genes are TRBV2 and TRBJ2-1; the D gene is possibly TRBD2 (6 bases). This CDR3 has 14 amino acids. The V gene's germline CDR1 is SNHLY and CDR2 FYNNEI. In DNA form, the CDR3 reads TGTGCCAGCAAGCCTAGCGCCTCCCACAATGAGCAGTTCTTC. It specifies CASKPSASHNEQFF.

The chain carries TRBV20-1 and TRBJ2-3, with unresolved D. This CDR3 spans 11 amino acids. CDR1 and CDR2 (germline): DFQATT, SNEGSKA (reference sequence). V was cut by 2 bases and J by 6 bases, with 6 bases left in between. The CDR3 sequence is CSARSRDTQYF. The CDR3 DNA follows: TGCAGTGCTAGAAGCCGGGATACGCAGTATTTT.

This chain uses TRBV4-1 with TRBJ1-1; 7 nucleotides line up with TRBD1. The CDR3 totals 15 residues. V dropped 4 bases and J dropped 4; count of bases not matched to a gene: 9. Germline loops: CDR1 MGHRA, CDR2 YSYEKL. The CDR3 DNA sequence: TGCGCCAGCAGCCGACCAACAGGGGTTGGCACTGAAGCTTTCTTT. Its translation is CASSRPTGVGTEAFF.

The chain employs TRBV6-5 and TRBJ1-5; D remains unclear. Germline CDR1 and CDR2: MNHEY and SVGAGI. The CDR3 contains 15 residues. Trimming left V 8 bases short and J 0 bases short, with 14 bases between. In nucleotides, the CDR3 is TGTGCCAGCTCCCTGCTTACGGTTAGCAATCAGCCCCAGCATTTT. Its protein is CASSLLTVSNQPQHF.

The V gene is TRBV19, the J gene TRBJ2-1, with 11 bases lining up with TRBD2. Germline V lookup: CDR1 LNHDA, CDR2 SQIVND (reference sequence). After removal of 5 bases from V and 7 bases from J, the junction contained 7 bases not matched to a gene. The CDR3 sequence is 15 residues long. CDR3 region: CASSFLAGGRNEQFF. The DNA for the CDR3 is TGTGCCAGTAGTTTCCTAGCGGGAGGTAGGAATGAGCAGTTCTTC.

The rearrangement joins TRBV2 to TRBJ2-2; D may be TRBD2 (5 bases). This CDR3 spans 15 amino acids. Trimming took 6 bases from V and 5 from J, leaving 16 bases between them. Germline V lookup: CDR1 SNHLY, CDR2 FYNNEI. In DNA form, the CDR3 reads TGTGCCAGCAGGGGATCCTCTAGCAGAACCGGGGAGCTGTTTTTT. It specifies CASRGSSSRTGELFF.

This sequence joins TRBV28 and TRBJ2-7; D unclear. Trimming pared 5 bases from V and 6 bases from J, leaving 17 bases between. CDR3 length: 14 amino acids. Germline CDR1 is MDHEN and CDR2 is SYDVKM. The CDR3 bases are TGTGCCAGCAGTAATCCAGGCCGTGTGGGCGAGCAGTACTTC. Translating gives CASSNPGRVGEQYF.

There are a few counts of this clone. The CDR3 sequence is CAISESAQAGGKDTQYF. CDR3 nucleotides: TGTGCCATCAGTGAGTCGGCGCAGGCCGGGGGTAAAGATACGCAGTATTTT. This chain uses TRBV10-3 with TRBJ2-3; a weak D match, TRBD2 (6 bases). Trimming removed 0 bases from V and 5 bases from J, with 18 bases in between. Germline V gene data show CDR1 as ENHRY and CDR2 as SYGVKD. The CDR3 runs 17 residues.

This clone was counted a single time. V is TRBV7-9 and J is TRBJ2-7, with TRBD1 identical over 11 bases. The V gene's germline CDR1 is SEHNR and CDR2 FQNEAQ (reference sequence). V lost 3 bases, J lost 7 bases, and 5 bases stayed unmatched. This CDR3 region has 14 residues. In DNA form, the CDR3 reads TGTGCCAGCAGCTTTACGGACAGGGGGCGAGAGCAGTACTTC. The encoded protein is CASSFTDRGREQYF.